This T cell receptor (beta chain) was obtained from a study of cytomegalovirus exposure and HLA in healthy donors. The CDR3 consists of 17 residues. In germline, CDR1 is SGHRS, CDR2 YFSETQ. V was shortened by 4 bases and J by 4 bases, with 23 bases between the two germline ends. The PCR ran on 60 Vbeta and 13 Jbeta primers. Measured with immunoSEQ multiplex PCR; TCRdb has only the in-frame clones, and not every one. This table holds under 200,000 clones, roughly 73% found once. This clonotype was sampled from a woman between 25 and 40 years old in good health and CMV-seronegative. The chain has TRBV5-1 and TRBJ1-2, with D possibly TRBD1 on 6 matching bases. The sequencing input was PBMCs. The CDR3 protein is CASSEGHGGGAGYGYTF. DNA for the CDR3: TGCGCCAGCAGCGAGGGCCACGGGGGGGGCGCTGGCTATGGCTACACCTTC.